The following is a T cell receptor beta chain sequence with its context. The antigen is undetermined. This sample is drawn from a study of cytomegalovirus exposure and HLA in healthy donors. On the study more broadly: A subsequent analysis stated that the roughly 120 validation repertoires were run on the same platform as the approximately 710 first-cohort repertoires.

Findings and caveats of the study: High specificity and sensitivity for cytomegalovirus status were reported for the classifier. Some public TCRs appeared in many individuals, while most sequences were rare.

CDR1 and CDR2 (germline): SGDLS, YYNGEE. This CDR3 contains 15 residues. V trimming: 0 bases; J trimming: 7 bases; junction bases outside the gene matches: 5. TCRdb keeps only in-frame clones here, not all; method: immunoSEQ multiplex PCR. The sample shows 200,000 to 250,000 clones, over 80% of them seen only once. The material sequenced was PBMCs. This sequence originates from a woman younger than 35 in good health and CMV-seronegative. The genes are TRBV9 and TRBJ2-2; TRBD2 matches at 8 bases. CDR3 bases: TGTGCCAGCAGCGTAGGACGGGAGGGCTTCGGGGAGCTGTTTTTT. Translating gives CASSVGREGFGELFF.